A selection of T cell receptor beta chains follows, all from one sample in a study of T-cell memory formation after mild COVID-19. TCRdb re-called the 5' RACE reads with MiXCR, one entry per CDR3 protein. The table includes about 140,000 distinct CDR3 sequences, 11% to 15% detected once. The sample comprised PBMCs or a T cell subset sorted from them (not recorded which). These receptors were obtained from an adult woman who had mild COVID-19 (a few samples of this study predate the infection). Cell type and time point are not known. Each CDR3 is given without its conserved first and last residue.

CDR3 protein	V gene	J gene
ASSFVTEAF	TRBV5-5	TRBJ1-1
ASSFIAGGPGEQF	TRBV27	TRBJ2-1
ASSTTSGTSYEQY	TRBV27	TRBJ2-7
ASTIQGGPYNEQF	TRBV11-1	TRBJ2-1
SARDDRRIRGDTQY	TRBV20-1	TRBJ2-3
ASSQVNLPSTDTQY	TRBV3-1	TRBJ2-3
ASSARWPGAIIMNTEAF	TRBV7-8	TRBJ1-1
ASSASLAKVGEQF	TRBV6-5	TRBJ2-1
AWTLAEAYEQY	TRBV30	TRBJ2-7
ASSLASKATYEQY	TRBV7-2	TRBJ2-7
ASSPGTVNTEAF	TRBV5-1	TRBJ1-1
SARPMAEETNYGYT	TRBV20-1	TRBJ1-2
ASSQGRGTSVGDEQF	TRBV4-1	TRBJ2-1
ASSGQDTGELF	TRBV6-4	TRBJ2-2
ASIDSGTVTDEQY	TRBV7-8	TRBJ2-7
ASSEGNGGPYEQY	TRBV25-1	TRBJ2-7
SALAPAKNIQY	TRBV20-1	TRBJ2-4
ASSPLNSGANVLT	TRBV6-5	TRBJ2-6
ASSQSASGPNNEQF	TRBV5-6	TRBJ2-1
ASSAWGGTGELF	TRBV12-3/TRBV12-4	TRBJ2-2
ASSDTPGQVDGYT	TRBV6-4	TRBJ1-2
ASSSTSSSYEQY	TRBV7-9	TRBJ2-7
SARDLSSSYNSPLH	TRBV20-1	TRBJ1-6
ASSFLAESSYEQY	TRBV7-8	TRBJ2-7
ASSYSMGNEQF	TRBV5-1	TRBJ2-1
ASSEGDRGHDYGYT	TRBV2	TRBJ1-2
ASSPGQGIGYEQY	TRBV5-1	TRBJ2-7
ATIHRDLRASASTEAF	TRBV7-9	TRBJ1-1
ASSLELAGQDTQY	TRBV7-9	TRBJ2-3
ASSQDYRGPADTQY	TRBV4-3	TRBJ2-3
ASSYSTGRWDEQF	TRBV7-6	TRBJ2-1
ASSYPDRGIRYNEQF	TRBV6-2/TRBV6-3	TRBJ2-1
ASSPGLTSEQY	TRBV5-6	TRBJ2-7
ATSTIGRGGDDEQY	TRBV15	TRBJ2-7
ASSRRTCGDRIAKNIQY	TRBV21-1	TRBJ2-4
ASSVEGRLTDTQY	TRBV9	TRBJ2-3
ASSLKPPLAKNIQY	TRBV7-6	TRBJ2-4
ASSLRVFLRQFRNTGELF	TRBV7-2	TRBJ2-2
ASRQEGSYEQY	TRBV5-4	TRBJ2-7
SATSATVITDTQY	TRBV20-1	TRBJ2-3
ASGPSGTAYEQY	TRBV9	TRBJ2-7
ASPKGGEETQY	TRBV21-1	TRBJ2-5
AISVGDRGHNEQF	TRBV10-3	TRBJ2-1
SAPGQSTYEQY	TRBV20-1	TRBJ2-7
ASSWGEYEQY	TRBV5-6	TRBJ2-7
ASSSGGSASGNTIY	TRBV5-1	TRBJ1-3
ASSLGVSLNEAF	TRBV13	TRBJ1-1
ASSRLAGVGTDTQY	TRBV6-2/TRBV6-3	TRBJ2-3